The subject of this entry is one T cell receptor beta chain. What it binds is unknown. This sample was taken from a study of T cell responses to AZD1222 COVID-19 vaccine. About the study: Second doses were pooled across both intervals (about 4 or about 12 weeks). Study-wide results and limits: The donors showed a predominance of white British ancestry and of females, with possible underestimation of clonal diversity. Repertoire collection took place solely once the T cell response had peaked. The reported proportion of spike-specific TCRs targeting unmutated variant regions was nearly half.

Germline assignment: CDR1 KGHSH and CDR2 LQKENI. The CDR3 consists of 15 residues. V was trimmed by 0 bases and J by 0 bases, leaving 7 bases between them. Data came from immunoSEQ multiplex PCR; TCRdb stores just in-frame clones and leaves some out. The sample carries about 62,000 clones, 85% to 90% recorded once. This specimen consisted of peripheral blood, obtained on day 0 of AZD1222 vaccination. The gene calls are TRBV18 and TRBJ2-3; the D is unclear. The TCR comes from an adult in good health. The CDR3 protein is CASSPPTISTDTQYF. The CDR3 nucleotides are TGTGCCAGCTCACCACCGACAATTAGCACAGATACGCAGTATTTT.